The next 16 T cell receptor beta chains were all read from a single sample in a study of T cell responses to AZD1222 COVID-19 vaccine. Libraries were prepared by immunoSEQ multiplex PCR; TCRdb keeps only in-frame clonotypes and omits some of them. The repertoire consists of 150,000 to 200,000 clones, with approximately 94% occurring once and the leading ten covering around 2.6%. Sequencing used peripheral blood, obtained on day 0 of AZD1222 vaccination. The receptors were sampled from an adult in good health.

The V gene is TRBV5-1, the J gene TRBJ1-4; perhaps TRBD1 as D (5 bases). The CDR3 has 16 residues. In germline, CDR1 is SGHRS, CDR2 YFSETQ. The V gene lost 4 bases and the J gene lost 1 base, with 14 bases spanning the gap. The CDR3: CASSPTGGVTNEKLFF. The CDR3 DNA reads TGCGCCAGCAGCCCTACCGGGGGGGTAACTAATGAAAAACTGTTTTTT. The full variable domain, in which reference TRBV5-1 and TRBJ1-4 provide the parts outside the CDR3, is KAGVTQTPRYLIKTRGQQVTLSCSPISGHRSVSWYQQTPGQGLQFLFEYFSETQRNKGNFPGRFSGRQFSNSRSEMNVSTLELGDSALYLCASSPTGGVTNEKLFFGSGTQLSVL.

The V and J genes are TRBV15 and TRBJ2-6; D gene uncertain. V was clipped by 0 bases and J by 0 bases, with 9 bases between them. Germline V gene data show CDR1 as LNHNV and CDR2 as YYDKDF (reference sequence). The CDR3 spans 17 residues. The CDR3, as DNA: TGTGCCACCAGCAGAGATGGAAGAATCTCTGGGGCCAACGTCCTGACTTTC. Translated: CATSRDGRISGANVLTF.

The V and J genes are TRBV24-1 and TRBJ1-2; D is unresolved. Germline values: CDR1 KGHDR, CDR2 SFDVKD. The CDR3 is 12 amino acids. V was trimmed by 5 bases and J by 2 bases, leaving 5 bases between them. The CDR3: CATSAPNYGYTF. CDR3 in DNA: TGTGCCACCAGTGCTCCGAACTATGGCTACACCTTC.

V usage is TRBV10-1 and J usage is TRBJ1-2; unclear D gene. V lost 6 bases to trimming and J lost 4 bases, with 12 bases between them. The CDR3 extends over 13 amino acids. Germline values: CDR1 WNHNN, CDR2 SYGVQD (reference sequence). Here the CDR3 DNA reads TGCGCCAGCAGCCCAAGATCGGGCTATGGCTACACCTTC. This encodes CASSPRSGYGYTF.

This sequence joins TRBV18 and TRBJ1-2; D may be TRBD1 (6 bases). V lost 4 bases to trimming and J lost 8 bases, with 14 bases between them. This CDR3 is 13 amino acids long. Looked up from germline, CDR1 is KGHSH and CDR2 is LQKENI. The CDR3 DNA reads TGTGCCAGCTCACAGGACAGAAAACAGGGCTACACCTTC. Translated, it gives CASSQDRKQGYTF.

The chain joins TRBV2 to TRBJ1-2; a possible D gene is TRBD1 (6 bases). V was trimmed by 4 bases and J by 2 bases, leaving 8 bases between them. The CDR3 loop spans 13 amino acids. Per germline, CDR1 SNHLY and CDR2 FYNNEI. The CDR3 loop reads CASSATGNYGYTF. The CDR3, as DNA: TGTGCCAGCAGTGCAACAGGGAACTATGGCTACACCTTC. The variable domain in full, completed from reference TRBV2 and TRBJ1-2, reads EPEVTQTPSHQVTQMGQEVILRCVPISNHLYFYWYRQILGQKVEFLVSFYNNEISEKSEIFDDQFSVERPDGSNFTLKIRSTKLEDSAMYFCASSATGNYGYTFGSGTRLTVV.

The rearrangement links TRBV2 to TRBJ1-4, with 8 bases identical to TRBD1. Per germline, CDR1 SNHLY and CDR2 FYNNEI. V shed 7 bases, J shed 3 bases, and the junction held 7 bases outside the gene matches. The CDR3 has 15 residues. The CDR3 sequence is CASTGQASSNEKLFF. The CDR3 bases are TGTGCCAGCACGGGACAGGCGAGCTCTAATGAAAAACTGTTTTTT.

The chain recombines TRBV27 with TRBJ2-1; 7 positions agree with TRBD2. Trimming removed 3 bases from V and 0 bases from J; junction bases left unmatched: 2. Germline CDR1 and CDR2: MNHEY and SMNVEV (reference sequence). This CDR3 has 15 amino acids. Here the CDR3 DNA reads TGTGCCAGCAGTTTCCGCGGGGGCTCCTACAATGAGCAGTTCTTC. Translating it yields CASSFRGGSYNEQFF.

This clone has a single count. The rearrangement links TRBV3-1 (or the pseudogene TRBV3-2) to TRBJ1-1, with 9 bases fitting TRBD1. Germline lookup yields CDR1 LGHDT and CDR2 YNNKEL (reference sequence). This CDR3 spans 16 amino acids. Trimming cost V 4 bases and J 1 base; bases outside gene matches: 7. In nucleotides, the CDR3 is TGTGCCAGCAGCCCCTGGAGGACAGGGGCGAACACTGAAGCTTTCTTT. Amino acids: CASSPWRTGANTEAFF.

This chain uses TRBV4-1 with TRBJ1-1, with D tentatively TRBD1 (5 bases). From germline, CDR1 is MGHRA and CDR2 YSYEKL. The CDR3 extends over 13 amino acids. Trimming took 0 bases from V and 7 from J, leaving 9 bases between them. CDR3 coding DNA: TGCGCCAGCAGCCAAGATGACAGCCTTGAAGCTTTCTTT. It translates to CASSQDDSLEAFF.

The rearrangement joins TRBV5-1 to TRBJ2-5; 7 nucleotides match TRBD2. V gave up 4 bases and J gave up 2 bases; unmatched junction bases: 8. The CDR3 sequence is 15 residues long. In germline, CDR1 is SGHRS, CDR2 YFSETQ. The CDR3 DNA reads as TGCGCCAGCAGCCCTAATGCGGGGGAGCAAGAGACCCAGTACTTC. Translating gives CASSPNAGEQETQYF. Supplemented by reference TRBV5-1 and TRBJ2-5, the full variable domain reads KAGVTQTPRYLIKTRGQQVTLSCSPISGHRSVSWYQQTPGQGLQFLFEYFSETQRNKGNFPGRFSGRQFSNSRSEMNVSTLELGDSALYLCASSPNAGEQETQYFGPGTRLLVL.

The chain employs TRBV12-3 or TRBV12-4 and TRBJ1-3; unclear D gene. Trimming took 8 bases from V and 3 from J, leaving 11 bases between them. The length of the CDR3 is 13 residues. This CDR3 is CASGEGHGNTIYF. CDR3 nucleotide sequence: TGTGCCAGCGGGGAAGGGCATGGAAACACCATATATTTT.

The V call is TRBV6-1, the J call TRBJ1-1; unclear D gene. This CDR3 contains 14 residues. CDR1 is MNHNS, CDR2 SASEGT, per germline. Trimming removed 1 base from V and 1 base from J, with 7 bases in between. The DNA of the CDR3 is TGTGCCAGCAGTGAAGGACACCAGAACACTGAAGCTTTCTTT. It translates to CASSEGHQNTEAFF.

V and J are TRBV11-1 and TRBJ2-5; no firm D call. V gave up 3 bases and J gave up 2 bases, with 10 bases separating them. The CDR3 loop spans 14 amino acids. Germline values: CDR1 SGHAT, CDR2 FQDESV (reference sequence). The CDR3 loop reads CASSFPGLQETQYF. CDR3 sequence (DNA): TGTGCCAGCAGCTTCCCGGGCCTACAAGAGACCCAGTACTTC.

The rearrangement joins TRBV9 to TRBJ2-2; 9 nucleotides agree with TRBD1. This CDR3 comprises 14 residues. The V gene end was trimmed by 5 bases and the J gene end by 10 bases; junction bases not matched to a gene: 9. CDR1 is SGDLS, CDR2 YYNGEE, per germline. CDR3 sequence: CASRPTGGPKELFF. Here the CDR3 DNA reads TGTGCCAGCAGACCCACAGGGGGCCCCAAGGAGCTGTTTTTT.

The V gene is TRBV6-6, the J gene TRBJ2-7; 12 nucleotides match TRBD2. The trim removed 6 bases at V and 5 bases at J, leaving 5 bases unmatched. The CDR3 is 14 amino acids. The germline V gene has CDR1 MNHNY and CDR2 SVGAGI (reference sequence). As DNA, the CDR3 is TGTGCCAGCAGCGGACTAGCGGGAACTAACGAGCAGTACTTC. Its translation: CASSGLAGTNEQYF.